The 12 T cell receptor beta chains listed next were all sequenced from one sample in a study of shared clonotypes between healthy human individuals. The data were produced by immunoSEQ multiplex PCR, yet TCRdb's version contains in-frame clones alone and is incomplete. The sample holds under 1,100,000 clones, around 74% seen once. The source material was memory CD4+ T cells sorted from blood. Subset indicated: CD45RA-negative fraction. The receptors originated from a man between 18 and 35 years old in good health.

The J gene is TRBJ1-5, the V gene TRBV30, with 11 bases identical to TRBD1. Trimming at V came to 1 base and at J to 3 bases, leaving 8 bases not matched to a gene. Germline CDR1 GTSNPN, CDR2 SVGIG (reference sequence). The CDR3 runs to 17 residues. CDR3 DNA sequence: TGTGCCTGGAGTGGGACAGGGGGCGCAGGGGTCAATCAGCCCCAGCATTTT. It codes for CAWSGTGGAGVNQPQHF. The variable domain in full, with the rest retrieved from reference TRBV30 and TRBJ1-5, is SQTIHQWPATLVQPVGSPLSLECTVEGTSNPNLYWYRQAAGRGLQLLFYSVGIGQISSEVPQNLSASRPQDRQFILSSKKLLLSDSGFYLCAWSGTGGAGVNQPQHFGDGTRLSIL.

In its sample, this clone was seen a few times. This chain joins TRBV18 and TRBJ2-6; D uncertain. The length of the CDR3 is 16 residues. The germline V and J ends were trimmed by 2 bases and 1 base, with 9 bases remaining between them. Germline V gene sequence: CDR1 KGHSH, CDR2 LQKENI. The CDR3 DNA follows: TGTGCCAGCTCACCATCCGAGGTATCTGGGGCCAACGTCCTGACTTTC. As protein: CASSPSEVSGANVLTF.

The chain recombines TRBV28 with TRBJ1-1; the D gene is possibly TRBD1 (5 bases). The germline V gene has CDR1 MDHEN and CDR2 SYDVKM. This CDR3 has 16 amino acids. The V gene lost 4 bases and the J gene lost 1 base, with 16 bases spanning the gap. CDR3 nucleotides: TGTGCCAGCAGTTCCGAACGACAGAGCTGGAACACTGAAGCTTTCTTT. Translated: CASSSERQSWNTEAFF.

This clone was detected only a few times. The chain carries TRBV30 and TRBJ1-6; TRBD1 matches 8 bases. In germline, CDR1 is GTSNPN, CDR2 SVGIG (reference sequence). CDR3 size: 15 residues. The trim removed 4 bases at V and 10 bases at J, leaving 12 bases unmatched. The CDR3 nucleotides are TGTGCCTGGATCCACCGGGACAGGCTACTCTCACCCCTCCACTTT. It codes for CAWIHRDRLLSPLHF.

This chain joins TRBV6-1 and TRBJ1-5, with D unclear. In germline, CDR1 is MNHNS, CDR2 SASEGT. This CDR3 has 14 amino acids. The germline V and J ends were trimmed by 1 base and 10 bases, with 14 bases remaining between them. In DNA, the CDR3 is TGTGCCAGCAGTGAAGGGAGCTGGGATGCTCCCCAGCATTTT. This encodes CASSEGSWDAPQHF.

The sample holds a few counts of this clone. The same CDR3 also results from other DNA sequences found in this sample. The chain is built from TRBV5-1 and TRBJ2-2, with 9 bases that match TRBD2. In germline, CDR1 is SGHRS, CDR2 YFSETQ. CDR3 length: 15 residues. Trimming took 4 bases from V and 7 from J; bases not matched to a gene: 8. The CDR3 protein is CASSLLAGEVGELFF. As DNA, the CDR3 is TGCGCCAGCAGCCTCTTAGCGGGAGAGGTCGGGGAGCTGTTTTTT.

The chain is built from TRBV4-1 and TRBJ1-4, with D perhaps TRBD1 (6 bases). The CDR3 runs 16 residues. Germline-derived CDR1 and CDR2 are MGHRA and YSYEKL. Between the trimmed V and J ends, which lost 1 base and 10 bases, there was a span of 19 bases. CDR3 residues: CASSQGSFYRVAKLFF. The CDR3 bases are TGCGCCAGCAGCCAAGGATCCTTTTACAGGGTCGCAAAACTGTTTTTT.

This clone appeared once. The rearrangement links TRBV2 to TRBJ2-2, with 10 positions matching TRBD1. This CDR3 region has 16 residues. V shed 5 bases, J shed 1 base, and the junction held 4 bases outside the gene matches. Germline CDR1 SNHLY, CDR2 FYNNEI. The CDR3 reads CASSRDRGRNTGELFF. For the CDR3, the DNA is TGTGCCAGCAGTCGGGACAGGGGTCGGAACACCGGGGAGCTGTTTTTT. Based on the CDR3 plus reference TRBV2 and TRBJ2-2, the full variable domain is EPEVTQTPSHQVTQMGQEVILRCVPISNHLYFYWYRQILGQKVEFLVSFYNNEISEKSEIFDDQFSVERPDGSNFTLKIRSTKLEDSAMYFCASSRDRGRNTGELFFGEGSRLTVL.

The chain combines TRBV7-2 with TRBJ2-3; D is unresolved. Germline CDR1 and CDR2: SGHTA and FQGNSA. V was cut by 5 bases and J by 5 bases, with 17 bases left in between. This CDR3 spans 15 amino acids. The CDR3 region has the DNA TGTGCCAGCAGCCAAGGGCCCTTAGGCAGAGATACGCAGTATTTT. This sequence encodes CASSQGPLGRDTQYF.

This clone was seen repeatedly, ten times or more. The CDR3 here is CAWSVGTGRTSYGYTF. In nucleotides, the CDR3 is TGTGCCTGGAGTGTGGGAACCGGCCGGACGAGTTATGGCTACACCTTC. The chain has TRBV30 and TRBJ1-2; unclear D gene. This CDR3 has 16 residues. Trimming cost V 0 bases and J 5 bases, with 19 bases left between them. Germline values: CDR1 GTSNPN, CDR2 SVGIG (reference sequence).

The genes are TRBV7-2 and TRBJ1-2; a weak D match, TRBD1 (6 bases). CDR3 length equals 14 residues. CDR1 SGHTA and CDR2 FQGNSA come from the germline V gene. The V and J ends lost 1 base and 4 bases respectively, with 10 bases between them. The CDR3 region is CASSLDKGGYGYTF. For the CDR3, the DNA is TGTGCCAGCAGCTTAGATAAGGGGGGCTATGGCTACACCTTC.

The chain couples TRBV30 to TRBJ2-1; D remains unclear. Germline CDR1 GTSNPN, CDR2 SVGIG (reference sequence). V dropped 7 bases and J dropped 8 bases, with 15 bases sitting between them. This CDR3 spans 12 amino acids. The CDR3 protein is CAYDRTPDEQFF. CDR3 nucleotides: TGTGCCTACGATCGGACGCCGGATGAGCAGTTCTTC.